The clone carrying this TCR beta chain was observed a few times. What it binds is not known. Germline CDR1 reads DFQATT; CDR2 reads SNEGSKA (reference sequence). V lost 6 bases and J lost 4, with 17 bases in between. This CDR3 has 14 residues. The source of the sample is a study of response to subunit inactivated influenza vaccine. Study results and limitations: A suggestion made by the authors is that each seasonal influenza vaccination recruits few new T cells.

Using its own MiXCR run on the RT-PCR reads, TCRdb lists one record per CDR3 protein. In the table there are 400,000 to 550,000 distinct CDR3 sequences, around 25% of which are singletons. This chain uses TRBV20-1 with TRBJ2-3; maybe TRBD2 (5 bases). Sequenced here: CD4+ T cells sorted from PBMCs, sampled around 5 days after vaccination. The origin of this receptor is a man aged 50 or older who received an inactivated influenza vaccine. The CDR3 is CSAPTGFKADTQYF. CDR3 bases: TGCAGTGCCCCGACGGGGTTCAAGGCAGATACGCAGTATTTT.